The 15 T cell receptor beta chains in this list originate from one sample, sequenced in a study of blood T cells in healthy people across ages. The use of a sample-barcoded 5' primer and a J-beta primer mix characterized a second PCR of roughly 6 to 11 cycles. TCRdb reanalysed the 5' RACE reads using MiXCR and keeps one entry per CDR3 protein. The sample lists some 1.5 million distinct CDR3 sequences, 28% seen once, with less than 9.5% in the top ten. Sequenced material: blood. The source is a woman in her twenties or thirties in good health.

The chain joins TRBV5-1 to TRBJ2-1; D unclear. Per germline, CDR1 SGHRS and CDR2 YFSETQ. The CDR3 extends over 14 amino acids. Trimming left V 0 bases short and J 9 bases short, with 13 bases between. The CDR3 coding sequence is TGCGCCAGCAGCTTGGGCCCCTCGGTCCCTGAGCAGTTCTTC. Translating it yields CASSLGPSVPEQFF.

With respect to this clonotype: A much larger clone is a single base away; this may be a read error. CDR3 in DNA: TGCAGCGTAACCGGACAGAGTTTCAATAAGCAGTTCTTC. This sequence encodes CSVTGQSFNKQFF. V is TRBV29-1 and J is TRBJ2-1; weak D call: TRBD1 (6 bases). CDR3 length equals 13 residues. Germline values: CDR1 SQVTM, CDR2 ANQGSEA.

As for this clonotype: A much larger clone lies a single base off, so this may be a read error. The rearrangement links TRBV7-2 to TRBJ2-4; perhaps TRBD1 as D (6 bases). V dropped 5 bases and J dropped 13 bases, with 18 bases sitting between them. Germline values: CDR1 SGHTA, CDR2 FQGNSA. The CDR3 has 13 residues. The CDR3 bases are TGTGCCAGCAGCCCGACAGGTTTCTACGGGCAGTACTTC. As protein: CASSPTGFYGQYF.

On this clonotype: This may be a read error: a much more frequent sequence differs by one nucleotide. The rearrangement links TRBV10-3 to TRBJ2-5, with 8 bases fitting TRBD1. The germline V gene has CDR1 ENHRY and CDR2 SYGVKD. The CDR3 spans 14 residues. V dropped 10 bases and J dropped 2; count of bases not matched to a gene: 9. The DNA of the CDR3 is TGTGCCACCAAATCGGGGACAGGTCAAGAGACCCAGTACTTC. Translated: CATKSGTGQETQYF.

The rearrangement joins TRBV18 to TRBJ1-5; TRBD1 agrees at 9 bases. Germline lookup yields CDR1 KGHSH and CDR2 LQKENI. V was pared by 4 bases and J by 2 bases, with 15 bases of the junction left unmatched. The CDR3 is made up of 19 amino acids. CDR3 in amino acids: CASSLTARTGDGRNQPQHF. The CDR3 DNA sequence: TGTGCCAGCTCACTGACGGCTAGGACAGGGGACGGGCGCAATCAGCCCCAGCATTTT.

This clonotype was counted between two and nine times. The chain employs TRBV3-1 and TRBJ2-7; tentative D call: TRBD2 (6 bases). This CDR3 is built from 15 residues. Germline CDR1 LGHDT, CDR2 YNNKEL (reference sequence). V was pared by 2 bases and J by 4 bases, with 15 bases between. The CDR3 nucleotides read TGTGCCAGCAGCCAAAAGGCGGGGACGGGATACGAGCAGTACTTC. Amino acids: CASSQKAGTGYEQYF.

The sample holds a few counts of this clonotype. This chain links TRBV5-1 with TRBJ2-7, with a weak D call TRBD1 (6 bases). CDR1 is SGHRS, CDR2 YFSETQ, per germline. The CDR3 loop spans 15 amino acids. V lost 4 bases and J lost 7, with 21 bases in between. In DNA, the CDR3 is TGCGCCAGCAGCCCCCGGCAGGGGCTCCTGGGGGAGCAGTACTTC. It codes for CASSPRQGLLGEQYF.

This clonotype has a handful of counts. A clone one base away is much larger, so this may be a read error. The chain joins TRBV3-1 to TRBJ2-3; D is possibly TRBD1 or TRBD2 (5 bases each). Germline loops: CDR1 LGHDT, CDR2 YNNKEL (reference sequence). The CDR3 contains 17 residues. CDR3 sequence: CASSQDPGGIGTDAQYF. The CDR3 DNA is TGTGCCAGCAGCCAAGACCCTGGGGGAATCGGCACAGATGCGCAGTATTTT.

The chain joins TRBV6-5 to TRBJ2-4; D is undetermined. The V and J ends lost 0 bases and 3 bases respectively, with 9 bases between them. Per germline, CDR1 MNHEY and CDR2 SVGAGI. This CDR3 has 15 amino acids. Here the CDR3 DNA reads TGTGCCAGCAGTTACTCCGTGGGCAGCAAAAACATTCAGTACTTC. It translates to CASSYSVGSKNIQYF.

The chain uses TRBV5-5 and TRBJ2-3, with 9 bases that match TRBD2. The CDR3 covers 16 residues. Trimming at V came to 6 bases and at J to 5 bases, leaving 13 bases not matched to a gene. Germline lookup yields CDR1 SGHKS and CDR2 YYEKEE (reference sequence). The CDR3: CASNPTRGGIEDTQYF. The CDR3 region has the DNA TGTGCCAGCAACCCGACGCGGGGGGGTATAGAAGATACGCAGTATTTT.

This chain connects TRBV6-6 to TRBJ2-2; TRBD1 matches at 7 bases. Trimming removed 5 bases from V and 0 bases from J; junction bases left unmatched: 3. The germline V gene has CDR1 MNHNY and CDR2 SVGAGI (reference sequence). The CDR3 has 15 amino acids. CDR3 in amino acids: CASSRDSPNTGELFF. The CDR3 DNA reads TGTGCCAGCAGTAGGGACAGCCCGAACACCGGGGAGCTGTTTTTT.

This clonotype occurred many times. The chain recombines TRBV11-2 with TRBJ2-7, with 9 bases lining up with TRBD1. This CDR3 spans 15 amino acids. Germline values: CDR1 SGHAT, CDR2 FQNNGV. J gave up 1 base and V 3 bases, and 4 bases lay outside the gene matches. In DNA form, the CDR3 reads TGTGCCAGCAGCTTTACAGGGGGCTTTTCCTACGAGCAGTACTTC. Translating gives CASSFTGGFSYEQYF.

The chain has TRBV5-4 and TRBJ2-3; 11 bases align to TRBD2. Per the germline V gene, CDR1 is SGHNT and CDR2 is YYREEE (reference sequence). The CDR3 has 17 residues. With V trimmed by 4 bases and J by 0 bases, 7 bases remained unmatched. The CDR3 DNA follows: TGTGCCAGCAGCACCCGACTAGCGGGAACGAGCACAGATACGCAGTATTTT. This encodes CASSTRLAGTSTDTQYF.

The chain uses TRBV20-1 and TRBJ2-1; 10 bases map to TRBD2. CDR3 size: 14 residues. The J segment lost 4 bases and the V segment lost 6 bases, leaving 6 bases of the junction unmatched. Germline V gene data show CDR1 as DFQATT and CDR2 as SNEGSKA (reference sequence). The CDR3 DNA is TGCAGTGCACCACTAGCGGGACTATACAATGAGCAGTTCTTC. Its protein is CSAPLAGLYNEQFF.

The chain combines TRBV5-6 with TRBJ2-2; a possible D gene is TRBD2 (5 bases). Trimming removed 2 bases at V and 8 bases at J, with 10 bases between. The CDR3 is 13 residues long. Germline values: CDR1 SGHDT, CDR2 YYEEEE. The CDR3 here is CASSFRGQGELFF. The DNA of the CDR3 is TGTGCCAGCAGCTTTCGGGGTCAGGGGGAGCTGTTTTTT.